This T cell receptor (beta chain) was identified during a study of blood T cells in healthy people across ages. It was with a sample-barcoded 5' primer and a J-beta primer mix that a second PCR of roughly 7 to 12 cycles was run. A tag from a template-switch adaptor with 12 random nucleotides marked each cDNA molecule. From the 5' RACE reads, TCRdb called clonotypes with MiXCR, one entry per CDR3 protein. The data show some 800,000 distinct CDR3 sequences, 44% seen once. The CDR3 spans 12 residues. Looked up from germline, CDR1 is GTSNPN and CDR2 is SVGIG (reference sequence). V lost 5 bases to trimming and J lost 5 bases, with 10 bases between them.

What was sequenced was blood. This chain uses TRBV30 with TRBJ1-5; no clear D gene. This clonotype originated in a man aged 55 to 70 in good health. CDR3 residues: CAWGRGYQPQHF. CDR3 bases: TGTGCCTGGGGGCGAGGATATCAGCCCCAGCATTTT. Looking up the rest from reference TRBV30 and TRBJ1-5 gives the full variable domain: SQTIHQWPATLVQPVGSPLSLECTVEGTSNPNLYWYRQAAGRGLQLLFYSVGIGQISSEVPQNLSASRPQDRQFILSSKKLLLSDSGFYLCAWGRGYQPQHFGDGTRLSIL.